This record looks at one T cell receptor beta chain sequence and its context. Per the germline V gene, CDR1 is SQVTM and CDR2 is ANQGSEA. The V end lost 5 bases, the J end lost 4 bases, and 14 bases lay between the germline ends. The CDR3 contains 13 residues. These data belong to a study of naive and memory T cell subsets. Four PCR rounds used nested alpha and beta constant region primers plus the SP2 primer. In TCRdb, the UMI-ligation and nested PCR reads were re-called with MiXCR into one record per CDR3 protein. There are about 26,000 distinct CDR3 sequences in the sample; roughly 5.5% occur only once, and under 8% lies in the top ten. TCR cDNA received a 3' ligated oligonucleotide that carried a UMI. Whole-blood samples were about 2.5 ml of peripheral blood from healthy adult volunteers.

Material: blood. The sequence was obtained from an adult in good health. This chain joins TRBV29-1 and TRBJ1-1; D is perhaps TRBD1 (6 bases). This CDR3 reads CSVTRGQGTEAFF. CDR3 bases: TGCAGCGTTACCCGGGGGCAGGGCACTGAAGCTTTCTTT.